These 26 T cell receptor beta chains originate from one sample sequenced in a study of CD8+CD57+ T cells in acquired aplastic anemia. Patients sequenced had flow cytometry evidence of CD8+CD57+ cell expansion. Genomic DNA acted as the template from which TCR beta VDJ combination and CDR3 sequence profiling were carried out. Via MiXCR, TCRdb re-called the reads, giving one row per CDR3 protein. The data show approximately 470,000 distinct CDR3 sequences, over 25% seen once. Sample: sorted CD4+, CD8+, or CD8+CD57+ T cells (not recorded which) from PBMCs. The receptors were sampled from a human donor with aplastic anemia.

V gene TRBV9 combines with J gene TRBJ2-2, with D possibly TRBD2 on 5 matching bases. CDR1 and CDR2 (germline): SGDLS, YYNGEE. V lost 0 bases and J 5 bases, leaving 11 bases between the germline ends. The CDR3 has 15 amino acids. In nucleotides, the CDR3 is TGTGCCAGCAGCGTAGCCGGGGTTCTTACCGGGGAGCTGTTTTTT. Protein product: CASSVAGVLTGELFF. The whole variable domain, filled in from reference TRBV9 and TRBJ2-2, reads DSGVTQTPKHLITATGQRVTLRCSPRSGDLSVYWYQQSLDQGLQFLIQYYNGEERAKGNILERFSAQQFPDLHSELNLSSLELGDSALYFCASSVAGVLTGELFFGEGSRLTVL.

The chain uses TRBV20-1 and TRBJ2-2; D gene uncertain. The CDR3 length is 15 residues. V gave up 0 bases and J gave up 4 bases, with 12 bases separating them. Looked up from germline, CDR1 is DFQATT and CDR2 is SNEGSKA (reference sequence). Here the CDR3 reads CSARDPMKGTGELFF. Here the CDR3 DNA reads TGCAGTGCTAGAGACCCTATGAAGGGCACCGGGGAGCTGTTTTTT.

The sample holds many counts of this clonotype. The V call is TRBV13, the J call TRBJ1-6; D remains ambiguous. Germline CDR1 PRHDT, CDR2 FYEKMQ (reference sequence). The CDR3 has 14 residues. Trimming removed 2 bases from V and 13 bases from J, with 15 bases in between. CDR3 sequence reads: CASSLIRAVYPLHF. The CDR3 DNA reads as TGTGCCAGCAGCTTAATACGGGCCGTATATCCCCTCCACTTT.

The genes are TRBV30 and TRBJ1-1; D is ambiguous. Germline CDR1 and CDR2: GTSNPN and SVGIG (reference sequence). The CDR3 contains 13 residues. V was cut by 4 bases and J by 0 bases, with 9 bases left in between. The CDR3 nucleotides are TGTGCCTGGACTGGACGTATGAACACTGAAGCTTTCTTT. Amino acid sequence: CAWTGRMNTEAFF.

This clonotype was seen repeatedly, ten times or more. The chain is built from TRBV7-3 and TRBJ2-1; D call uncertain. Germline V CDR1 and CDR2: SGHTA, FQGTGA. This CDR3 comprises 14 residues. With 1 base removed from V and 3 bases from J, the gap between germline ends came to 7 bases. The CDR3: CASSLIPGYNEQFF. The DNA for the CDR3 is TGTGCCAGCAGCTTAATTCCAGGCTACAATGAGCAGTTCTTC.

In the case of this clonotype: The CDR3 ends on some other residue instead of the conserved phenylalanine or tryptophan, so this is likely a read error. The limits of the CDR3 on the DNA are not certain, so only TCRdb's listed CDR3 is given. The rearrangement joins TRBV20-1 to TRBJ1-2. The CDR3 spans 9 residues, counting both ends. Germline V lookup: CDR1 DFQATT, CDR2 SNEGSKA (reference sequence). Here the CDR3 reads CSARDGRSL.

In its sample, this clonotype was seen once. The CDR3 DNA reads TGTGCCACCAGTGACCCCGGACCGGGGCAGCCCCAGTACTTC. Translated: CATSDPGPGQPQYF. The chain recombines TRBV24-1 with TRBJ2-5; tentatively, D is TRBD1 or TRBD2 (5 bases each). Trimming took off 4 bases at V and 9 bases at J, with 17 bases between the two ends. The CDR3 runs 14 residues. Looked up from germline, CDR1 is KGHDR and CDR2 is SFDVKD.

There are a few counts of this clonotype. This sequence joins TRBV2 and TRBJ2-7; TRBD1 agrees at 7 bases. This CDR3 has 15 amino acids. In germline, CDR1 is SNHLY, CDR2 FYNNEI. With 8 bases clipped from V and 0 bases from J, the junction kept 10 bases outside the gene matches. CDR3 sequence: CASSPYGDSSYEQYF. In DNA form, the CDR3 reads TGTGCCAGCTCACCATATGGGGACAGCTCCTACGAGCAGTACTTC.

This chain uses TRBV7-9 with TRBJ2-7, with D possibly matching TRBD1 (6 bases). The V and J ends lost 4 bases and 6 bases respectively, with 19 bases between them. The CDR3 consists of 15 residues. The germline V gene encodes CDR1 SEHNR and CDR2 FQNEAQ (reference sequence). The DNA of the CDR3 is TGTGCCAGCAGCTCAACAGGGCCCCGGGGTTTCGAGCAGTACTTC. Its protein product is CASSSTGPRGFEQYF. Looking up the rest from reference TRBV7-9 and TRBJ2-7 gives the full variable domain: DTGVSQNPRHKITKRGQNVTFRCDPISEHNRLYWYRQTLGQGPEFLTYFQNEAQLEKSRLLSDRFSAERPKGSFSTLEIQRTEQGDSAMYLCASSSTGPRGFEQYFGPGTRLTVT.

This clonotype was seen many times. This sequence joins TRBV2 and TRBJ1-6; weak D call: TRBD1 (6 bases). CDR1 is SNHLY and CDR2 is FYNNEI in the germline V gene. Trimming left V 2 bases short and J 7 bases short, with 15 bases between. This CDR3 spans 16 amino acids. In nucleotides, the CDR3 is TGTGCCAGCAGTGAAAGGGTTCCAGGGACAAATTCACCCCTCCACTTT. Its translation is CASSERVPGTNSPLHF.

This clonotype was counted ten times or more. The chain joins TRBV29-1 to TRBJ1-3; 8 nucleotides line up with TRBD1. Germline CDR1 and CDR2: SQVTM and ANQGSEA. The CDR3 totals 15 residues. J gave up 4 bases and V 1 base, and 6 bases lay outside the gene matches. The CDR3 nucleotides read TGCAGCGTTGAAGTTCAGGGGGCGCGGGGAAACACCATATATTTT. It yields the protein CSVEVQGARGNTIYF. Filled out from reference TRBV29-1 and TRBJ1-3, the complete variable domain reads SAVISQKPSRDICQRGTSLTIQCQVDSQVTMMFWYRQQPGQSLTLIATANQGSEATYESGFVIDKFPISRPNLTFSTLTVSNMSPEDSSIYLCSVEVQGARGNTIYFGEGSWLTVV.

This clonotype has only a few counts. The rearrangement joins TRBV10-2 to TRBJ2-5, with TRBD1 as a possible D gene (5 bases). The CDR3 extends over 15 amino acids. The V and J ends lost 8 bases and 5 bases respectively, with 21 bases between them. The V gene's germline CDR1 is WSHSY and CDR2 SAAADI. The CDR3: CASSSPGSLGETQYF. The CDR3 region has the DNA TGCGCCAGCTCATCCCCAGGGTCGTTGGGGGAGACCCAGTACTTC.

This clonotype was seen at least ten times. The CDR3 DNA follows: TGCAGTGCTAGAGATCGGGCAGGGAGAGGGCAGCCCCAGCATTTT. Translating gives CSARDRAGRGQPQHF. This sequence joins TRBV20-1 and TRBJ1-5; the D gene is possibly TRBD1 (5 bases). V was pared by 0 bases and J by 7 bases, with 16 bases between. The germline V gene encodes CDR1 DFQATT and CDR2 SNEGSKA (reference sequence). This CDR3 is built from 15 residues.

This chain connects TRBV11-2 to TRBJ1-3, with D uncertain. The germline gives CDR1 SGHAT, CDR2 FQNNGV. This CDR3 contains 15 residues. V gave up 1 base and J gave up 8 bases, with 15 bases separating them. The CDR3 loop is CASSLGVGGLHTIYF. The DNA for the CDR3 is TGTGCCAGCAGCTTAGGAGTCGGAGGGTTGCACACCATATATTTT. The variable domain in full, completed from reference TRBV11-2 and TRBJ1-3, reads EAGVAQSPRYKIIEKRQSVAFWCNPISGHATLYWYQQILGQGPKLLIQFQNNGVVDDSQLPKDRFSAERLKGVDSTLKIQPAKLEDSAVYLCASSLGVGGLHTIYFGEGSWLTVV.

This clonotype was counted only a few times. The chain employs TRBV2 and TRBJ1-1; 7 nucleotides match TRBD1. This CDR3 region has 14 residues. V shed 6 bases, J shed 0 bases, and the junction held 4 bases outside the gene matches. CDR1 is SNHLY, CDR2 FYNNEI, per germline. The chain's CDR3 is CASRGDRLNTEAFF. Written as DNA, the CDR3 is TGTGCCAGCAGGGGGGACAGATTGAACACTGAAGCTTTCTTT.

The chain links TRBV7-2 to TRBJ2-7, with TRBD1 matching over 8 bases. CDR1 is SGHTA, CDR2 FQGNSA, per germline. Germline trimming cut 3 bases from V and 6 bases from J; bases unmatched to any gene: 4. This CDR3 region has 13 residues. In nucleotides, the CDR3 is TGTGCCAGCAGCTTTGGACAGGGCCGCGAGCAGTACTTC. As protein: CASSFGQGREQYF. Filled out from reference TRBV7-2 and TRBJ2-7, the complete variable domain reads GAGVSQSPSNKVTEKGKDVELRCDPISGHTALYWYRQSLGQGLEFLIYFQGNSAPDKSGLPSDRFSAERTGGSVSTLTIQRTQQEDSAVYLCASSFGQGREQYFGPGTRLTVT.

The chain joins TRBV4-2 to TRBJ1-6, with unresolved D. CDR1 is LGHNA, CDR2 YNFKEQ, per germline. The V end lost 0 bases, the J end lost 0 bases, and 12 bases lay between the germline ends. The CDR3 is 18 residues long. This chain's CDR3 is CASSQDPGGSSYNSPLHF. In nucleotides, the CDR3 is TGTGCCAGCAGCCAAGATCCGGGAGGGTCCTCCTATAATTCACCCCTCCACTTT.

The chain has TRBV20-1 and TRBJ2-6; D gene ambiguous. Trimming pared 0 bases from V and 1 base from J, leaving 4 bases between. Germline V gene sequence: CDR1 DFQATT, CDR2 SNEGSKA (reference sequence). The CDR3 is 14 amino acids. The CDR3 protein is CSAREGSGANVLTF. For the CDR3, the DNA is TGCAGTGCTAGAGAGGGGTCTGGGGCCAACGTCCTGACTTTC.

This clonotype came up a few times. V gene TRBV29-1 combines with J gene TRBJ1-1; possible D gene TRBD1, 6 bases. Germline lookup yields CDR1 SQVTM and CDR2 ANQGSEA. This CDR3 region has 11 residues. V lost 4 bases to trimming and J lost 9 bases, with 12 bases between them. This chain's CDR3 is CSVAGAAKAFF. The CDR3 DNA is TGCAGCGTTGCGGGGGCGGCGAAAGCTTTCTTT.

This clonotype was observed a single time. This is likely a read error, given that the CDR3 carries no conserved phenylalanine or tryptophan at its end. This chain joins TRBV10-2 and TRBJ1-1; no reliable D call. The germline gives CDR1 WSHSY, CDR2 SAAADI. This CDR3 spans 13 amino acids. CDR3 nucleotide sequence: TGCGCCAGCAGTGAGAGGTCTCACACTGAGGCTTTCTCT. This sequence encodes CASSERSHTEAFS.

The DNA for the CDR3 is TGCAGTGCTAGGGCAGGGGGCGGACGGTATGGCTACACCTTC. It encodes CSARAGGGRYGYTF. The rearrangement links TRBV20-1 to TRBJ1-2; 8 nucleotides agree with TRBD1. The CDR3 runs to 14 residues. The junction had 8 bases not matched to a gene; V was cut back by 3 bases and J by 5 bases. Germline CDR1 and CDR2: DFQATT and SNEGSKA (reference sequence).

This chain uses TRBV27 with TRBJ1-1, with D perhaps TRBD1 (5 bases). Germline V lookup: CDR1 MNHEY, CDR2 SMNVEV (reference sequence). Deletions cut 5 bases from V and 5 bases from J, with 21 bases between. This CDR3 is 16 amino acids long. The CDR3 loop is CASSPLRGWKVTEAFF. CDR3 nucleotides: TGTGCCAGCAGTCCCCTCCGGGGGTGGAAGGTGACTGAAGCTTTCTTT.

The chain combines TRBV20-1 with TRBJ1-2, with a possible D match to TRBD1 (6 bases). The CDR3 contains 15 residues. Deletions cut 3 bases from V and 4 bases from J, with 18 bases between. The germline gives CDR1 DFQATT, CDR2 SNEGSKA (reference sequence). This CDR3 is CSASNLGGASYGYTF. The CDR3 DNA reads TGCAGTGCTAGTAATCTGGGGGGCGCCAGCTATGGCTACACCTTC.

This clonotype was observed a few times. The chain carries TRBV12-3 or TRBV12-4 and TRBJ1-5, with 7 bases aligning to TRBD1. The CDR3 extends over 15 amino acids. The ends lost 6 bases at V and 3 bases at J; junction bases unmatched: 8. The CDR3 protein is CASRPDRVNNQPQHF. CDR3 DNA sequence: TGTGCCAGCAGACCCGACAGGGTCAACAATCAGCCCCAGCATTTT.

This clonotype was observed at least ten times. The rearrangement joins TRBV7-6 to TRBJ1-2, with D perhaps matching TRBD1 (5 bases). Per the germline V gene, CDR1 is SGHVS and CDR2 is FNYEAQ. The CDR3 loop spans 14 amino acids. The V end was cut by 5 bases, the J end by 8 bases, with 18 bases between. CDR3 sequence: CASSPDRKGEGYTF. CDR3 sequence (DNA): TGTGCCAGCAGCCCGGATAGGAAAGGGGAAGGCTACACCTTC.

Points on this clonotype: A read error is possible here, since a much larger clone lies one base away. The gene calls are TRBV9 and TRBJ2-5; D unresolved. This CDR3 has 12 amino acids. Between the trimmed V and J ends, which lost 0 bases and 4 bases, there was a span of 4 bases. In germline, CDR1 is SGDLS, CDR2 YYNGEE. The CDR3: CASSVAGETQYF. The DNA for the CDR3 is TGTGCCAGCAGCGTAGCGGGAGAGACCCAGTACTTC.